Reported below is one T cell receptor (beta chain). The protocol was immunoSEQ multiplex PCR, while the TCRdb copy is restricted to in-frame clones and leaves out a portion. The sample carries some 270,000 clones, roughly 81% recorded once. The participants were between about 18 and 90 years old and came from some 23 US areas. This record comes from a study of blood T cell repertoires in COVID-19. About the study: Material from acute and convalescent COVID-19 was sourced from the United States, Italy and Spain.

V trimming: 6 bases; J trimming: 6 bases; junction bases outside the gene matches: 4. This CDR3 region has 13 residues. Germline values: CDR1 KGHDR, CDR2 SFDVKD. V usage is TRBV24-1 and J usage is TRBJ2-1; TRBD1 agrees at 7 bases. Sequencing was carried out using PBMCs or T cells enriched from blood (not recorded which). This sequence was found in a woman in her forties or fifties who had been exposed to COVID-19. The CDR3 here is CATSNRGGNEQFF. CDR3 nucleotides: TGTGCCACCAGTAACAGGGGCGGCAATGAGCAGTTCTTC.